This T cell receptor beta chain originates from a study of T cell responses to AZD1222 COVID-19 vaccine. Profiled with immunoSEQ multiplex PCR; TCRdb holds only in-frame clones, not every one. Of some 130,000 clones in the sample, around 90% were seen once. Trimming stripped 5 bases from V and 7 bases from J, with 18 bases between. CDR3 size: 16 residues. CDR1 MNHEY and CDR2 SVGAGI come from the germline V gene. Specimen: peripheral blood, collected on day 0 of AZD1222 vaccination. This TCR came from an adult in good health. The rearrangement links TRBV6-5 to TRBJ1-6, with TRBD1 as a possible D gene (6 bases). CDR3 nucleotides: TGTGCCAGCAGTAACTACAGGGTTAACGACAATTCACCCCTCCACTTT. Protein product: CASSNYRVNDNSPLHF.